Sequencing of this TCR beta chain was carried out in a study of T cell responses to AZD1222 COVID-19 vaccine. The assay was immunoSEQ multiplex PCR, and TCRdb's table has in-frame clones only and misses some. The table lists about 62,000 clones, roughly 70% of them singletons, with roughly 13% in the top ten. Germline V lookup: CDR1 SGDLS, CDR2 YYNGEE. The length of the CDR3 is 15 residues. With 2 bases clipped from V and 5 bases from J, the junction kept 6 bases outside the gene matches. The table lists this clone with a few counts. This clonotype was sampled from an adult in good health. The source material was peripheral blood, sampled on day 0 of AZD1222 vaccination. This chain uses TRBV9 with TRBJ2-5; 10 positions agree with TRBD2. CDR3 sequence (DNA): TGTGCCAGCAGCGTGTCTGGACTAGCGGAGGAGACCCAGTACTTC. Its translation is CASSVSGLAEETQYF.